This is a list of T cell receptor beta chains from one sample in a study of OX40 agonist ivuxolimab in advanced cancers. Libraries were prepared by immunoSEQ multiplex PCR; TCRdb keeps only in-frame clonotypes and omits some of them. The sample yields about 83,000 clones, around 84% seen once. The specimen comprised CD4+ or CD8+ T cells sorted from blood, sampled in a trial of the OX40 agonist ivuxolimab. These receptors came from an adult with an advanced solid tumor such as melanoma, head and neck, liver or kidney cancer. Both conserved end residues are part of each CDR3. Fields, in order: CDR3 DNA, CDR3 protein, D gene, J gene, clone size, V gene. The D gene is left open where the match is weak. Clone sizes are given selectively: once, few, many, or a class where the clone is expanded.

CDR3nt: TGTGCCTGGAATAGTCAGGGCCAGCCCCAGCATTTT
CDR3aa: CAWNSQGQPQHF
d_gene: -
j_gene: TRBJ1-5
abundance: -
v_gene: TRBV30

CDR3nt: TGTGCCAGCAGCCGAATGCTAGACAGCGTTGTTGGCTACACCTTC
CDR3aa: CASSRMLDSVVGYTF
d_gene: -
j_gene: TRBJ1-2
abundance: -
v_gene: TRBV4-2

CDR3nt: TGTGCCAGCAGCTTCTCAAGCTCCTACAATGAGCAGTTCTTC
CDR3aa: CASSFSSSYNEQFF
d_gene: -
j_gene: TRBJ2-1
abundance: -
v_gene: TRBV7-3

CDR3nt: TGTGCCAGCAGTTTTTCCGGCAGGGATAGCAATCAGCCCCAGCATTTT
CDR3aa: CASSFSGRDSNQPQHF
d_gene: -
j_gene: TRBJ1-5
abundance: -
v_gene: TRBV28

CDR3nt: TGTGCCAGCAGCGTAGGACAGCCCTCCGGGGAGCTGTTTTTT
CDR3aa: CASSVGQPSGELFF
d_gene: -
j_gene: TRBJ2-2
abundance: -
v_gene: TRBV9

CDR3nt: TGTGCCAGCAGCTTGCCAGGGAGCTCCTATAATTCACCCCTCCACTTT
CDR3aa: CASSLPGSSYNSPLHF
d_gene: -
j_gene: TRBJ1-6
abundance: -
v_gene: TRBV5-4

CDR3nt: TGTGCCAGCAGCCTGAGGGGGGCCTGGACAGATACGCAGTATTTT
CDR3aa: CASSLRGAWTDTQYF
d_gene: -
j_gene: TRBJ2-3
abundance: -
v_gene: TRBV11-2

CDR3nt: TGTGCCAGCAGCTTAAGGGACAGGGGGCTTTCTGGGGCCAACGTCCTGACTTTC
CDR3aa: CASSLRDRGLSGANVLTF
d_gene: TRBD1
j_gene: TRBJ2-6
abundance: few
v_gene: TRBV7-8

CDR3nt: TGTGCCAGCAGCTTATTCAGGGGGCGAGGCTGCACCTTC
CDR3aa: CASSLFRGRGCTF
d_gene: TRBD1
j_gene: TRBJ1-2
abundance: -
v_gene: TRBV11-2

CDR3nt: TGTGCCAGCAGCGTATGGGTGAACACTGAAGCTTTCTTT
CDR3aa: CASSVWVNTEAFF
d_gene: -
j_gene: TRBJ1-1
abundance: few
v_gene: TRBV9

CDR3nt: TGTGCCAGCAGCTTACAGAATAACTATGGCTACACCTTC
CDR3aa: CASSLQNNYGYTF
d_gene: -
j_gene: TRBJ1-2
abundance: -
v_gene: TRBV7-9

CDR3nt: TGTGCCAGCAGCCAAGGTCTTCATCAGCCCCAGCATTTT
CDR3aa: CASSQGLHQPQHF
d_gene: -
j_gene: TRBJ1-5
abundance: -
v_gene: TRBV11-3

CDR3nt: TGTGCCAGCAGCACCCATCCGGGGGGAGGAAGGACTGAAGCTTTCTTT
CDR3aa: CASSTHPGGGRTEAFF
d_gene: -
j_gene: TRBJ1-1
abundance: -
v_gene: TRBV9

CDR3nt: TGCGCCAGCAGCTTGGGATCTGGGGCCAACGTCCTGACTTTC
CDR3aa: CASSLGSGANVLTF
d_gene: -
j_gene: TRBJ2-6
abundance: -
v_gene: TRBV5-1

CDR3nt: TGTGCCAGCATGGGACAGGGACGGAACACTGAAGCTTTCTTT
CDR3aa: CASMGQGRNTEAFF
d_gene: TRBD1
j_gene: TRBJ1-1
abundance: -
v_gene: TRBV2

CDR3nt: TGTGCCAGCAGCTACGGACAGGCATTTAACTATGGCTACACCTTC
CDR3aa: CASSYGQAFNYGYTF
d_gene: TRBD1
j_gene: TRBJ1-2
abundance: -
v_gene: TRBV28

CDR3nt: TGTGCCAGCAGCTTAATAGGAGGAAACAATCAGCCCCAGCATTTT
CDR3aa: CASSLIGGNNQPQHF
d_gene: -
j_gene: TRBJ1-5
abundance: -
v_gene: TRBV7-9

CDR3nt: TGCGCCAGCAGAAACAACCCAGGGGGACTCACCGGGGAGCTGTTTTTT
CDR3aa: CASRNNPGGLTGELFF
d_gene: -
j_gene: TRBJ2-2
abundance: -
v_gene: TRBV5-1

CDR3nt: TGTGCCAGTAGAAGGGGACAGTTGGAGCCCCAGCATTTT
CDR3aa: CASRRGQLEPQHF
d_gene: TRBD1
j_gene: TRBJ1-5
abundance: -
v_gene: TRBV2

CDR3nt: TGCGCCAGCAGCTTGGCCCCTCGGGGGGCGGACTATGGCTACACCTTC
CDR3aa: CASSLAPRGADYGYTF
d_gene: -
j_gene: TRBJ1-2
abundance: -
v_gene: TRBV5-1

CDR3nt: TGTGCCAGCAGCTCACGACGGAGCACAGATACGCAGTATTTT
CDR3aa: CASSSRRSTDTQYF
d_gene: -
j_gene: TRBJ2-3
abundance: few
v_gene: TRBV5-6

CDR3nt: TGTGCCAGCTCACCATTTAACTTGGACAGCCCCTACGAGCAGTACTTC
CDR3aa: CASSPFNLDSPYEQYF
d_gene: -
j_gene: TRBJ2-7
abundance: -
v_gene: TRBV18

CDR3nt: TGCAGTGCTCCCTCCCGGGTGCAGTTCTTC
CDR3aa: CSAPSRVQFF
d_gene: -
j_gene: TRBJ2-1
abundance: -
v_gene: TRBV20-1

CDR3nt: TGTGCCTGGACGAACAGGGTCGATTCACCCCTCCACTTT
CDR3aa: CAWTNRVDSPLHF
d_gene: -
j_gene: TRBJ1-6
abundance: -
v_gene: TRBV30

CDR3nt: TGTGCCAGCAGTGGGAGGGACCTGGCTGGGGCCAACGTCCTGACTTTC
CDR3aa: CASSGRDLAGANVLTF
d_gene: -
j_gene: TRBJ2-6
abundance: -
v_gene: TRBV6-1

CDR3nt: TGTGCCAGCGTTCCGGGACAGGGGGCAAGGGAGACCCAGTACTTC
CDR3aa: CASVPGQGARETQYF
d_gene: TRBD1
j_gene: TRBJ2-5
abundance: -
v_gene: TRBV6-6

CDR3nt: TGTGCCAGCAGCCAAAGCCGTGGCGAGACCCAGTACTTC
CDR3aa: CASSQSRGETQYF
d_gene: -
j_gene: TRBJ2-5
abundance: -
v_gene: TRBV4-2

CDR3nt: TGCGCCAGCAGCCATACAGGGATCGATTCACCCCTCCACTTT
CDR3aa: CASSHTGIDSPLHF
d_gene: -
j_gene: TRBJ1-6
abundance: -
v_gene: TRBV4-1

CDR3nt: TGTGCCAGTAGTTCTACCAGGGGGACAGGGGGTCGGTCTACGCAGTATTTT
CDR3aa: CASSSTRGTGGRSTQYF
d_gene: TRBD1
j_gene: TRBJ2-3
abundance: -
v_gene: TRBV19

CDR3nt: TGTGCCAGTAGTATAGCTGGCTATGGCTACACCTTC
CDR3aa: CASSIAGYGYTF
d_gene: -
j_gene: TRBJ1-2
abundance: -
v_gene: TRBV19

CDR3nt: TGCGCCAGCAGCCAGTCCGGGGGGACCCTGAACACTGAAGCTTTCTTT
CDR3aa: CASSQSGGTLNTEAFF
d_gene: -
j_gene: TRBJ1-1
abundance: -
v_gene: TRBV4-1

CDR3nt: TGTGCCAGCAGTGTAGCGGGGGGGCCGGGTAGCACAGATACGCAGTATTTT
CDR3aa: CASSVAGGPGSTDTQYF
d_gene: TRBD2
j_gene: TRBJ2-3
abundance: -
v_gene: TRBV6-1

CDR3nt: TGTGCCAGCAGCTTAGCGTTCGGGACAGACCGGTACTCTAACTATGGCTACACCTTC
CDR3aa: CASSLAFGTDRYSNYGYTF
d_gene: TRBD1
j_gene: TRBJ1-2
abundance: -
v_gene: TRBV7-9

CDR3nt: TGTGCCAGCAGTTACGGATCAGGGGATAGTCAGCCCCAGCATTTT
CDR3aa: CASSYGSGDSQPQHF
d_gene: -
j_gene: TRBJ1-5
abundance: -
v_gene: TRBV6-5

CDR3nt: TGTGCCAGCAGCCAAGATTGGGGACTCAATACGCAGTATTTT
CDR3aa: CASSQDWGLNTQYF
d_gene: -
j_gene: TRBJ2-3
abundance: -
v_gene: TRBV4-2

CDR3nt: TGCGCCAGCAGCGGCACCTCTGGGGCCAACGTCCTGACTTTC
CDR3aa: CASSGTSGANVLTF
d_gene: -
j_gene: TRBJ2-6
abundance: -
v_gene: TRBV5-1

CDR3nt: TGTGCCAGCAGCTCTGCCGCAGGGCTAGAGACCCAGTACTTC
CDR3aa: CASSSAAGLETQYF
d_gene: -
j_gene: TRBJ2-5
abundance: -
v_gene: TRBV28

CDR3nt: TGTGCCACAAGGCAGCCCTCCTCCTACGAGCAGTACTTC
CDR3aa: CATRQPSSYEQYF
d_gene: -
j_gene: TRBJ2-7
abundance: once
v_gene: TRBV28

CDR3nt: TGCGCCAGCAGCCGTGACTCTCGGGCTAGCGGAAACACCGGGGAGCTGTTTTTT
CDR3aa: CASSRDSRASGNTGELFF
d_gene: TRBD2
j_gene: TRBJ2-2
abundance: -
v_gene: TRBV4-1

CDR3nt: TGTGCCAGCACACGGGGGAAAAGCAATCAGCCCCAGCATTTT
CDR3aa: CASTRGKSNQPQHF
d_gene: -
j_gene: TRBJ1-5
abundance: -
v_gene: TRBV2

CDR3nt: TGTGCCAGCAGTGAACGGGAGAACACTGAAGCTTTCTTT
CDR3aa: CASSERENTEAFF
d_gene: -
j_gene: TRBJ1-1
abundance: -
v_gene: TRBV6-1

CDR3nt: TGCAGCGCATGCCGGGACGGCGGATGCTACGAGCAGTACTTC
CDR3aa: CSACRDGGCYEQYF
d_gene: -
j_gene: TRBJ2-7
abundance: -
v_gene: TRBV29-1

CDR3nt: TGTGCCAGCAGCAAAGAGGGGGACACCACGTATAGCAATCAGCCCCAGCATTTT
CDR3aa: CASSKEGDTTYSNQPQHF
d_gene: -
j_gene: TRBJ1-5
abundance: -
v_gene: TRBV21-1

CDR3nt: TGCAGTGTATTGGTGGTGAGAGGCTACACCTTC
CDR3aa: CSVLVVRGYTF
d_gene: -
j_gene: TRBJ1-2
abundance: -
v_gene: TRBV20-1

CDR3nt: TGTGCCAGCAGCTTGGCGGGGGGCGATTCACCCCTCCACTTT
CDR3aa: CASSLAGGDSPLHF
d_gene: -
j_gene: TRBJ1-6
abundance: -
v_gene: TRBV7-3

CDR3nt: TGTGCCAGCAGCCAAGATATGGCGGTCGCAGGTACAAACTATGGCTACACCTTC
CDR3aa: CASSQDMAVAGTNYGYTF
d_gene: -
j_gene: TRBJ1-2
abundance: -
v_gene: TRBV4-2

CDR3nt: TGTGCCAGCTCACCACCGGGTCTAGCCGATGAGACCCAGTACTTC
CDR3aa: CASSPPGLADETQYF
d_gene: -
j_gene: TRBJ2-5
abundance: -
v_gene: TRBV18

CDR3nt: TGTGCCAGCAGCGCCCAACAGATAGGGACGGCAGATACGCAGTATTTT
CDR3aa: CASSAQQIGTADTQYF
d_gene: -
j_gene: TRBJ2-3
abundance: once
v_gene: TRBV9

CDR3nt: TGTGCCAGCACCCGGACAGGGATGAATTCACCCCTCCACTTT
CDR3aa: CASTRTGMNSPLHF
d_gene: TRBD1
j_gene: TRBJ1-6
abundance: once
v_gene: TRBV7-8

CDR3nt: TGTGCCAGCAGCCCCTGGGACGGATCCAATCAGCCCCAGCATTTT
CDR3aa: CASSPWDGSNQPQHF
d_gene: -
j_gene: TRBJ1-5
abundance: -
v_gene: TRBV4-2

CDR3nt: TGTGCCAGCAGCTTAGTTGGGACAGGATCCCAAGAGACCCAGTACTTC
CDR3aa: CASSLVGTGSQETQYF
d_gene: TRBD1
j_gene: TRBJ2-5
abundance: few
v_gene: TRBV7-2

CDR3nt: TGTGCCAGCAGTCGAGGGGGGTCTGAGGGCTACACCTTC
CDR3aa: CASSRGGSEGYTF
d_gene: -
j_gene: TRBJ1-2
abundance: -
v_gene: TRBV7-2

CDR3nt: TGCGCCCAAGATCGGGTTTCACCCCTCCACTTT
CDR3aa: CAQDRVSPLHF
d_gene: -
j_gene: TRBJ1-6
abundance: -
v_gene: TRBV10-1

CDR3nt: TGTGCTAGTGGTTTCGGGACAGGGGTTAGGAACACTGAAGCTTTCTTT
CDR3aa: CASGFGTGVRNTEAFF
d_gene: TRBD1
j_gene: TRBJ1-1
abundance: few
v_gene: TRBV12-5

CDR3nt: TGTGCCAGCAGTGTAGGGCGGGGGCAAGAGACCCAGTACTTC
CDR3aa: CASSVGRGQETQYF
d_gene: TRBD2
j_gene: TRBJ2-5
abundance: few
v_gene: TRBV2

CDR3nt: TGTGCCAGCAGCCCCTCGGGGGGAGATACGCAGTATTTT
CDR3aa: CASSPSGGDTQYF
d_gene: TRBD2
j_gene: TRBJ2-3
abundance: -
v_gene: TRBV6-4

CDR3nt: TGTGCCACCAAGGGACGGGCCTATGGCTACACCTTC
CDR3aa: CATKGRAYGYTF
d_gene: -
j_gene: TRBJ1-2
abundance: once
v_gene: TRBV21-1

CDR3nt: TGTGCCAGCAGCAGACTAGCGGGGGCCGGAGAGACCCAGTACTTC
CDR3aa: CASSRLAGAGETQYF
d_gene: TRBD2
j_gene: TRBJ2-5
abundance: -
v_gene: TRBV7-3

CDR3nt: TGTGCCAGCAGTTACTCGAGACAGGGGGGGACCCAGTACTTC
CDR3aa: CASSYSRQGGTQYF
d_gene: TRBD1
j_gene: TRBJ2-5
abundance: -
v_gene: TRBV6-6